The 19 T cell receptor beta chains given below trace back to one sample, sequenced in a study of regulatory T cells in long-lasting Graves disease. Time point defined: newly diagnosed GD, antithyroid drugs for less than 3 months. The TCR library was made from RNA extracted from PBMCs. Both iRepertoire HTBI primers and Arm-PCR of CDR3 regions were used to build the TCR beta libraries. One entry per CDR3 protein results from TCRdb running MiXCR on the multiplex PCR reads. Seen here are around 500,000 distinct CDR3 sequences, around 15% observed once, and the top ten hold around 25%. The data were also submitted as part of a second study, on T cells in Graves' hyperthyroidism and ophthalmopathy.

The material was peripheral blood mononuclear cells (PBMCs), obtained at new diagnosis, from a patient treated with antithyroid drugs. These receptors all come from a woman aged 35-65 years with Graves disease.

The chain links TRBV20-1 to TRBJ2-7; 7 positions agree with TRBD1. The trim removed 1 base at V and 0 bases at J, leaving 6 bases unmatched. This CDR3 has 15 amino acids. Per the germline V gene, CDR1 is DFQATT and CDR2 is SNEGSKA (reference sequence). CDR3 nucleotide sequence: TGCAGTGCTAGAGTTCCGGGACAGAACTCCTACGAGCAGTACTTC. Protein product: CSARVPGQNSYEQYF.

Many counts were recorded for this clonotype. The chain recombines TRBV2 with TRBJ1-2; TRBD1 matches at 8 bases. This CDR3 is 12 amino acids long. Germline V gene lookup returns CDR1 SNHLY and CDR2 FYNNEI. After removal of 8 bases from V and 6 bases from J, the junction contained 5 bases not matched to a gene. The CDR3 is CASPDRADGYTF. In nucleotides, the CDR3 is TGTGCCAGCCCGGACAGGGCGGATGGCTACACCTTC. Using reference TRBV2 and TRBJ1-2 for the parts outside the CDR3, the full variable domain is EPEVTQTPSHQVTQMGQEVILRCVPISNHLYFYWYRQILGQKVEFLVSFYNNEISEKSEIFDDQFSVERPDGSNFTLKIRSTKLEDSAMYFCASPDRADGYTFGSGTRLTVV.

The CDR3 DNA sequence: TGTGCCAGCAGCGATGGAGGACTCAACAATCAGCCCCAGCATTTT. It is translated as CASSDGGLNNQPQHF. This chain uses TRBV7-8 with TRBJ1-5; unclear D gene. V was cut by 5 bases and J by 3 bases, with 14 bases left in between. CDR3 length equals 15 residues. CDR1 is SGHVS and CDR2 is FQNEAQ in the germline V gene.

The CDR3 sequence: CATSSLVGPDTQYF. The CDR3 DNA follows: TGTGCCACCAGCAGCCTGGTGGGACCAGATACGCAGTATTTT. The rearrangement uses TRBV15 and TRBJ2-3; TRBD1 or TRBD2 may be the D gene (5 bases each). V dropped 3 bases and J dropped 4 bases, with 11 bases sitting between them. Germline CDR1 reads LNHNV; CDR2 reads YYDKDF (reference sequence). This CDR3 contains 14 residues.

This clonotype was seen ten or more times. This sequence joins TRBV30 and TRBJ1-1; D is undetermined. The length of the CDR3 is 11 residues. Trimming shortened V by 4 bases and J by 0 bases, and 3 bases separated the two germline ends. Per the germline V gene, CDR1 is GTSNPN and CDR2 is SVGIG (reference sequence). The CDR3 reads CAWTVNTEAFF. CDR3 bases: TGTGCCTGGACTGTGAACACTGAAGCTTTCTTT.

This clonotype was seen many times. The J gene is TRBJ2-7, the V gene TRBV20-1; maybe TRBD1 (5 bases). There are 13 residues in the CDR3. Trimming took off 3 bases at V and 2 bases at J, with 11 bases between the two ends. Germline assignment: CDR1 DFQATT and CDR2 SNEGSKA (reference sequence). The CDR3 DNA reads as TGCAGTGCTAGGACTCGACAGACCTACGAGCAGTACTTC. Translating gives CSARTRQTYEQYF.

The gene calls are TRBV6-2 or TRBV6-3 and TRBJ1-5; D is perhaps TRBD1 (5 bases). From germline, CDR1 is MNHEY and CDR2 SVGEGT. This CDR3 contains 13 residues. V gave up 8 bases and J gave up 3 bases, with 11 bases separating them. The CDR3 loop is CASYDRINQPQHF. CDR3 DNA sequence: TGTGCCAGCTATGACAGAATCAATCAGCCCCAGCATTTT.

This clonotype showed up many times. The CDR3 protein is CASSSTGLAGGTGELFF. The CDR3, as DNA: TGTGCCAGCAGTTCCACCGGACTAGCGGGGGGTACCGGGGAGCTGTTTTTT. The V call is TRBV6-2 or TRBV6-3, the J call TRBJ2-2, with 14 nucleotides matching TRBD2. Germline lookup yields CDR1 MNHEY and CDR2 SVGEGT. The J segment lost 5 bases and the V segment lost 4 bases, leaving 6 bases of the junction unmatched. The CDR3 contains 17 residues.

The sample holds many counts of this clonotype. J is TRBJ1-1 and V is TRBV3-1; D is perhaps TRBD1 (5 bases). From germline, CDR1 is LGHDT and CDR2 YNNKEL (reference sequence). The CDR3 contains 14 residues. V lost 1 base to trimming and J lost 5 bases, with 11 bases between them. The CDR3 sequence is CASSQVGEGTEAFF. DNA for the CDR3: TGTGCCAGCAGCCAAGTAGGGGAAGGGACTGAAGCTTTCTTT.

This rearrangement joins TRBV12-3 or TRBV12-4 to TRBJ2-1; no reliable D call. CDR3 length: 15 residues. V lost 3 bases and J lost 0, with 9 bases in between. The CDR3, as DNA: TGTGCCAGCAGTTTCCACCTCAGCTCCTACAATGAGCAGTTCTTC. It encodes CASSFHLSSYNEQFF.

Regarding this clonotype: A much more abundant neighbour one base away suggests this may be a read error. CDR3: CASSASAETQYF. The CDR3 DNA sequence: TGCGCCAGCAGTGCTTCCGCAGAGACCCAGTACTTC. This chain uses TRBV10-2 with TRBJ2-5, with D unresolved. Deletions cut 4 bases from V and 4 bases from J, with 7 bases between. The CDR3 has 12 residues. CDR1 is WSHSY and CDR2 is SAAADI in the germline V gene.

This clonotype occurred many times. The chain links TRBV11-2 to TRBJ2-5; 8 bases map to TRBD2. After removal of 5 bases from V and 3 bases from J, the junction contained 8 bases not matched to a gene. This CDR3 spans 15 amino acids. The germline CDR1 and CDR2 sequences are SGHAT and FQNNGV. The CDR3 DNA reads TGTGCCAGCAGCCCCCGGACTAGCCTTGAAGAGACCCAGTACTTC. It translates to CASSPRTSLEETQYF.

The chain combines TRBV20-1 with TRBJ1-4; TRBD1 is a possible D gene (5 bases). Trimming removed 5 bases at V and 3 bases at J, with 13 bases between. The germline CDR1 and CDR2 sequences are DFQATT and SNEGSKA (reference sequence). CDR3 length: 14 residues. The DNA of the CDR3 is TGCAGTGCTTCCCCCGGGACCCCTAATGAAAAACTGTTTTTT. Translated, it gives CSASPGTPNEKLFF.

This clonotype was picked up many times. The chain carries TRBV6-1 and TRBJ1-1; tentatively, D is TRBD1 (6 bases). Between the trimmed V and J ends, which lost 5 bases and 5 bases, there was a span of 21 bases. CDR3 length: 16 amino acids. Germline V gives CDR1 MNHNS, CDR2 SASEGT. In DNA, the CDR3 is TGTGCCAGCAGTAAACGATCACAGGGAGGATGGACTGAAGCTTTCTTT. Protein product: CASSKRSQGGWTEAFF.

There are a few counts of this clonotype. The chain carries TRBV9 and TRBJ1-5; TRBD1 is a possible D gene (6 bases). V lost 0 bases, J lost 5 bases, and 12 bases lay in between. CDR3 length: 15 residues. Germline V CDR1 and CDR2: SGDLS, YYNGEE. This chain's CDR3 is CASSVAGTNDQPQHF. The CDR3 DNA is TGTGCCAGCAGCGTAGCGGGGACAAATGATCAGCCCCAGCATTTT. The complete variable domain, with remaining parts taken from reference TRBV9 and TRBJ1-5, reads DSGVTQTPKHLITATGQRVTLRCSPRSGDLSVYWYQQSLDQGLQFLIQYYNGEERAKGNILERFSAQQFPDLHSELNLSSLELGDSALYFCASSVAGTNDQPQHFGDGTRLSIL.

This clonotype turned up a few times. J is TRBJ1-4 and V is TRBV5-6, with D perhaps TRBD1 (6 bases). Germline assignment: CDR1 SGHDT and CDR2 YYEEEE. The length of the CDR3 is 16 residues. The germline V and J ends were trimmed by 0 bases and 7 bases, with 16 bases remaining between them. The CDR3 protein is CASSLEVAGAGEKLFF. CDR3 sequence (DNA): TGTGCCAGCAGCTTGGAAGTAGCGGGGGCGGGTGAAAAACTGTTTTTT. Variable domain in full (rest from reference TRBV5-6 and TRBJ1-4): DAGVTQSPTHLIKTRGQQVTLRCSPKSGHDTVSWYQQALGQGPQFIFQYYEEEERQRGNFPDRFSGHQFPNYSSELNVNALLLGDSALYLCASSLEVAGAGEKLFFGSGTQLSVL.

The J gene is TRBJ1-1, the V gene TRBV10-3; a possible D gene is TRBD1 (6 bases). Trimming cost V 2 bases and J 2 bases, with 12 bases left between them. The V gene's germline CDR1 is ENHRY and CDR2 SYGVKD. CDR3 length: 15 residues. Here the CDR3 reads CAISEGQGSNTEAFF. Written as DNA, the CDR3 is TGTGCCATCAGTGAGGGGCAGGGGAGCAACACTGAAGCTTTCTTT.

This clonotype came up many times. The rearrangement links TRBV3-1 to TRBJ2-6; no clear D. Trimming pared 2 bases from V and 6 bases from J, leaving 8 bases between. The germline V gene encodes CDR1 LGHDT and CDR2 YNNKEL (reference sequence). The CDR3 is made up of 14 amino acids. The CDR3 DNA reads as TGTGCCAGCAGCCAACGATCGGAGGCCAACGTCCTGACTTTC. It encodes CASSQRSEANVLTF.

This clonotype came up a few times. At one boundary the junction diverges from the germline segment, which might be a read error. The CDR3 sequence: CASSIGRGLMDSDQPQHF. The CDR3 DNA reads as TGTGCCAGTAGTATTGGCAGGGGGCTAATGGATAGCGATCAGCCCCAGCATTTT. V and J are TRBV19 and TRBJ1-5; TRBD1 aligns across 8 bases. Germline V gene sequence: CDR1 LNHDA, CDR2 SQIVND (reference sequence). This CDR3 region has 18 residues. Together with reference TRBV19 and TRBJ1-5, the CDR3 gives the full variable domain: DGGITQSPKYLFRKEGQNVTLSCEQNLNHDAMYWYRQDPGQGLRLIYYSQIVNDFQKGDIAEGYSVSREKKESFPLTVTSAQKNPTAFYLCASSIGRGLMDSDQPQHFGDGTRLSIL.